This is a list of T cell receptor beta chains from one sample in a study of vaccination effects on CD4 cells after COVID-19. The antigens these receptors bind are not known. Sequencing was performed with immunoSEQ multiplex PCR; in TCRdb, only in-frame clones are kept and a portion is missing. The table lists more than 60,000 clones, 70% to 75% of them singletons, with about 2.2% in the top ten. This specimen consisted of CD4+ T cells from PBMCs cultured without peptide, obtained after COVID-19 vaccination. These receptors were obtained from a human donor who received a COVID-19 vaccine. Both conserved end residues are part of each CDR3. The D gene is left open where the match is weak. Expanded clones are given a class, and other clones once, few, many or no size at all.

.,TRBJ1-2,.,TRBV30,CAWNWVGSGDGYTF
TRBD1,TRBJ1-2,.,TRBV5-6,CASSFGTGVSYGYTF
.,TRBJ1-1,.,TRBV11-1,CASSFSDRMNTEAFF
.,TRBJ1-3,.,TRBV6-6,CASSKEGTRNTIYF
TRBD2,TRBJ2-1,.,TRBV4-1,CASSQVRTSGREEQFF
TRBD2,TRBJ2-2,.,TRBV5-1,CASSLTSGGATGELFF
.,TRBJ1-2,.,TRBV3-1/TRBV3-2,CASSQSVNGYTF
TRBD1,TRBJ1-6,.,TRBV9,CASSATPNSGQGANSPLHF
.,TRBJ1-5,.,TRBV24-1,CATSDGGRNQPQHF
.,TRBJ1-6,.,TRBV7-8,CASSLRGERDSPLHF
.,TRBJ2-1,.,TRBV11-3,CASSFTALGNEQFF
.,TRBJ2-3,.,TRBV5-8,CASPGDTQYF
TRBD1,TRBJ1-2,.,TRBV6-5,CASSYEGAWGYTF
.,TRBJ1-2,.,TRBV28,CASSITQGGDTF
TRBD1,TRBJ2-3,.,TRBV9,CASSVTGQSDTQYF
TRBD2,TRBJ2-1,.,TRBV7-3,CASLIAGGYNEQFF
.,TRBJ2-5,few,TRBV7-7,CASSLGSQETQYF
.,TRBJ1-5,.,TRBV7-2,CASSPLGVPDFGQPQHF
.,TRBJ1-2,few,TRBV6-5,CASRVTGGRNYGYTF
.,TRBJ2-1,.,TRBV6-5,CASYKAASYNEQFF
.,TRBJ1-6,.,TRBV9,CASSVGGSSYNSPLHF
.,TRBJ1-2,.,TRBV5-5,CASSLAAIRGYTF
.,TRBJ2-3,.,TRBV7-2,CASRSDTDTQYF
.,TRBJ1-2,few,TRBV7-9,CASSSNGGYGYTF
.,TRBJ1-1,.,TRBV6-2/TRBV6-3,CASSLLDEAFF
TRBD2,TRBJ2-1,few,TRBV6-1,CASSETSGGYNEQFF
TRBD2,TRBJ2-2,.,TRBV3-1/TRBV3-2,CASSQAGGFVGELFF